These 12 T cell receptor beta chains originate from one sample sequenced in a study of T cell changes during pregnancy in multiple sclerosis. Using immunoSEQ multiplex PCR, the repertoire was profiled, and TCRdb retains in-frame clones only, with some absent. In the table there are 65,000 to 75,000 clones, roughly nine tenths of which are singletons. The sequencing used peripheral blood, collected in the second trimester of pregnancy. The receptor set was obtained from a female donor with multiple sclerosis, enrolled in a pregnancy study.

The chain couples TRBV12-5 to TRBJ2-1; D gene ambiguous. Germline V gene lookup returns CDR1 LGHNT and CDR2 FRNRAP. The CDR3 length is 17 residues. Trimming removed 0 bases at V and 0 bases at J, with 12 bases between. The CDR3 spells CASGLVLGVSSYNEQFF. For the CDR3, the DNA is TGTGCTAGTGGTTTGGTACTCGGAGTGAGCTCCTACAATGAGCAGTTCTTC.

This clone has just a few counts. This chain links TRBV25-1 with TRBJ2-4; TRBD1 aligns across 11 bases. The CDR3 consists of 14 residues. CDR1 MGHDK and CDR2 SYGVNS come from the germline V gene. Trimming at V came to 7 bases and at J to 6 bases, leaving 5 bases not matched to a gene. CDR3 DNA sequence: TGTGCCAGCACCACCGGGACAGGGGGAAACATTCAGTACTTC. Its protein product is CASTTGTGGNIQYF.

The chain combines TRBV9 with TRBJ1-1; D call uncertain. The CDR3 runs 13 residues. Deletions cut 2 bases from V and 3 bases from J, with 8 bases between. Germline assignment: CDR1 SGDLS and CDR2 YYNGEE. CDR3 nucleotide sequence: TGTGCCAGCAGCGTTAGCAGTTACACTGAAGCTTTCTTT. It codes for CASSVSSYTEAFF.

V is TRBV5-1 and J is TRBJ2-3; perhaps TRBD2 as D (5 bases). This CDR3 has 15 amino acids. The V end was cut by 0 bases, the J end by 0 bases, with 8 bases between. Per the germline V gene, CDR1 is SGHRS and CDR2 is YFSETQ. CDR3 sequence: CASSLGTRSTDTQYF. For the CDR3, the DNA is TGCGCCAGCAGCTTGGGGACTCGAAGCACAGATACGCAGTATTTT. Full variable domain (remainder filled in from reference TRBV5-1 and TRBJ2-3): KAGVTQTPRYLIKTRGQQVTLSCSPISGHRSVSWYQQTPGQGLQFLFEYFSETQRNKGNFPGRFSGRQFSNSRSEMNVSTLELGDSALYLCASSLGTRSTDTQYFGPGTRLTVL.

The chain employs TRBV5-1 and TRBJ2-3; D is undetermined. The germline gives CDR1 SGHRS, CDR2 YFSETQ. V shed 5 bases and J shed 6 bases, with 10 bases lying between them. CDR3 length equals 12 residues. CDR3 nucleotide sequence: TGCGCCAGCAGATCCGATCAGGATACGCAGTATTTT. Residues: CASRSDQDTQYF.

This clone was found once. The gene calls are TRBV9 and TRBJ2-5; TRBD2 aligns across 11 bases. Looked up from germline, CDR1 is SGDLS and CDR2 is YYNGEE. Germline trimming cut 1 base from V and 5 bases from J; bases unmatched to any gene: 10. This CDR3 is built from 17 residues. This chain's CDR3 is CASSVSSGRALVETQYF. The CDR3 DNA sequence: TGTGCCAGCAGCGTAAGTAGCGGGAGGGCCCTCGTGGAGACCCAGTACTTC.

V and J are TRBV6-6 and TRBJ1-4; D is possibly TRBD1 (5 bases). V was trimmed by 0 bases and J by 3 bases, leaving 11 bases between them. Per the germline V gene, CDR1 is MNHNY and CDR2 is SVGAGI (reference sequence). This CDR3 contains 16 residues. This chain's CDR3 is CASSYSVRDPNEKLFF. The DNA for the CDR3 is TGTGCCAGCAGTTACTCGGTCAGGGATCCTAATGAAAAACTGTTTTTT.

V usage is TRBV7-9 and J usage is TRBJ1-2, with D possibly matching TRBD1 (5 bases). Germline values: CDR1 SEHNR, CDR2 FQNEAQ (reference sequence). This CDR3 spans 13 amino acids. The V gene lost 1 base and the J gene lost 7 bases, with 10 bases spanning the gap. Here the CDR3 reads CASSLGQGGGYTF. The CDR3 bases are TGTGCCAGCAGCTTAGGCCAGGGCGGTGGCTACACCTTC.

This rearrangement joins TRBV2 to TRBJ1-2, with 11 bases identical to TRBD1. J was trimmed by 7 bases and V by 5 bases; bases with no gene match: 9. Germline CDR1 and CDR2: SNHLY and FYNNEI. CDR3 length: 15 residues. The CDR3 nucleotides read TGTGCCAGCAGTCAAATCCCGGGACAGGGGGGTGGCTACACCTTC. Its translation: CASSQIPGQGGGYTF.

J is TRBJ1-3 and V is TRBV18; maybe TRBD1 (5 bases). V lost 3 bases to trimming and J lost 1 base, with 7 bases between them. The CDR3 extends over 14 amino acids. Germline V gives CDR1 KGHSH, CDR2 LQKENI. CDR3 sequence reads: CASSPGLSGNTIYF. As DNA, the CDR3 is TGTGCCAGCTCACCGGGACTGTCTGGAAACACCATATATTTT.

This chain links TRBV9 with TRBJ2-2; TRBD2 might be the D (5 bases). V was pared by 0 bases and J by 4 bases, with 16 bases between. This CDR3 comprises 17 residues. CDR1 SGDLS and CDR2 YYNGEE come from the germline V gene. In nucleotides, the CDR3 is TGTGCCAGCAGCGTAGCTCGGACTCGTTCGTTCACCGGGGAGCTGTTTTTT. This codes for CASSVARTRSFTGELFF.

The chain employs TRBV5-1 and TRBJ1-4, with TRBD1 as a possible D gene (5 bases). V was shortened by 5 bases and J by 6 bases, with 17 bases between the two germline ends. Germline V CDR1 and CDR2: SGHRS, YFSETQ. The CDR3 totals 15 residues. CDR3 DNA: TGCGCCAGCAGGCCCATCGCAGGGCTCGATGAAAAACTGTTTTTT. Amino acids: CASRPIAGLDEKLFF.